This is a list of T cell receptor beta chains from one sample in a study of response to subunit inactivated influenza vaccine. TCRdb re-analysed the RT-PCR reads in MiXCR, keeping a single row per CDR3 protein. The sample holds 180,000 or so distinct CDR3 sequences, approximately 12% seen once. These data are also associated with another study on T cells expressing NK-cell markers.

The specimen comprised CD8+ T cells sorted from PBMCs, sampled 12 days after vaccination. The receptors here all came from a man aged 50-60 years who received an inactivated influenza vaccine. CDR3s include the opening cysteine and the closing phenylalanine or tryptophan. A D gene is named only where the DNA matches it firmly. A clone size is listed for some rows: how often the clone was seen (once, few, many), or a class if it is expanded.

clone size: few; V gene: TRBV6-2/TRBV6-3; J gene: TRBJ2-7; D gene: TRBD1; CDR3 DNA: TGTGCCAGCAGTACGACCGGGACAGCCGACGAGCAGTACTTC; CDR3 protein: CASSTTGTADEQYF
clone size: -; V gene: TRBV7-9; J gene: TRBJ2-1; D gene: -; CDR3 DNA: TGTGCCAGCAGCCATCGGCTAGCGGAGCAGTTCTTC; CDR3 protein: CASSHRLAEQFF
clone size: few; V gene: TRBV6-2/TRBV6-3; J gene: TRBJ2-6; D gene: -; CDR3 DNA: TGTGCCAGCAGTTACCAGAGGAGAACATCAGGGGCCAACGTCCTGACTTTC; CDR3 protein: CASSYQRRTSGANVLTF
clone size: few; V gene: TRBV29-1; J gene: TRBJ2-2; D gene: TRBD2; CDR3 DNA: TGCAGCGCCTTAATATGGACTAGCGACAACACCGGGGAGCTGTTTTTT; CDR3 protein: CSALIWTSDNTGELFF
clone size: few; V gene: TRBV24-1; J gene: TRBJ2-3; D gene: -; CDR3 DNA: TGTGCCACCAGTGATTTCACAGGGAGCAGGGCAGATACGCAGTATTTT; CDR3 protein: CATSDFTGSRADTQYF
clone size: -; V gene: TRBV7-2; J gene: TRBJ2-5; D gene: TRBD1; CDR3 DNA: TGTGCCAGCAGCTTAACAGGGGCGGCGTGGGAGACCCAGTACTTC; CDR3 protein: CASSLTGAAWETQYF
clone size: few; V gene: TRBV6-2/TRBV6-3; J gene: TRBJ2-7; D gene: -; CDR3 DNA: TGTGCCAGCAGCGACACGTTACGCTCCTACGAGCAGTACTTC; CDR3 protein: CASSDTLRSYEQYF
clone size: -; V gene: TRBV11-3; J gene: TRBJ2-1; D gene: TRBD2; CDR3 DNA: TGTGCCAGCAGCTCAAGACTAGCGAGCAATGAGCAGTTCTTC; CDR3 protein: CASSSRLASNEQFF
clone size: -; V gene: TRBV20-1; J gene: TRBJ2-4; D gene: TRBD2; CDR3 DNA: TGCAGTGCTAGCTTGATTAGCGGGAGGCCCGGGAAGGCCAAAAACATTCAGTACTTC; CDR3 protein: CSASLISGRPGKAKNIQYF
clone size: -; V gene: TRBV5-1; J gene: TRBJ2-7; D gene: -; CDR3 DNA: TGCGCCAGCAGCTTGGCCCCAGGGTCGGCCTACGAGCAGTACTTC; CDR3 protein: CASSLAPGSAYEQYF
clone size: -; V gene: TRBV2; J gene: TRBJ2-7; D gene: TRBD2; CDR3 DNA: TGTGCCAGCAGTGAAGCTAGCGGGGGCTATTACGAGCAGTACTTC; CDR3 protein: CASSEASGGYYEQYF
clone size: many; V gene: TRBV7-9; J gene: TRBJ2-7; D gene: TRBD2; CDR3 DNA: TGTGCCAGCAGCTTTGGTTTAACTAGCGGGACATACGAGCAGTACTTC; CDR3 protein: CASSFGLTSGTYEQYF
clone size: few; V gene: TRBV11-1; J gene: TRBJ2-1; D gene: -; CDR3 DNA: TGTGCCAGCAGCTCCGAGGGACTCAACAATGAGCAGTTCTTC; CDR3 protein: CASSSEGLNNEQFF
clone size: -; V gene: TRBV6-2/TRBV6-3; J gene: TRBJ2-7; D gene: TRBD1; CDR3 DNA: TGTGCCAGCAGAACAGGGGCCTACGAGCAGTACTTC; CDR3 protein: CASRTGAYEQYF
clone size: many; V gene: TRBV28; J gene: TRBJ2-1; D gene: -; CDR3 DNA: TGTGCCAGCAGTTTGCCCAACAATGAGCAGTTCTTC; CDR3 protein: CASSLPNNEQFF
clone size: few; V gene: TRBV6-2/TRBV6-3; J gene: TRBJ1-1; D gene: -; CDR3 DNA: TGTGCCAGCAGCCCTTGGTGGACTGAAGCTTTCTTT; CDR3 protein: CASSPWWTEAFF
clone size: -; V gene: TRBV2; J gene: TRBJ2-7; D gene: -; CDR3 DNA: TGTGCCAGCAGTGGGGGGGCGGCCTACGAGCAGTACTTC; CDR3 protein: CASSGGAAYEQYF
clone size: few; V gene: TRBV7-6; J gene: TRBJ2-3; D gene: -; CDR3 DNA: TGTGCCAGCAGTAGAGAAGATCAGGGGGGCGGAGATACGCAGTATTTT; CDR3 protein: CASSREDQGGGDTQYF
clone size: -; V gene: TRBV4-1; J gene: TRBJ1-5; D gene: TRBD1; CDR3 DNA: TGCGCCAGCAGCCAAGATGACAGGGGGCATCAGCCCCAGCATTTT; CDR3 protein: CASSQDDRGHQPQHF
clone size: -; V gene: TRBV7-6; J gene: TRBJ2-1; D gene: TRBD2; CDR3 DNA: TGTGCCAGCAGCTTAGGCGGGGGGCCAAACAATGAGCAGTTCTTC; CDR3 protein: CASSLGGGPNNEQFF
clone size: -; V gene: TRBV20-1; J gene: TRBJ2-1; D gene: TRBD1; CDR3 DNA: TGCAGTGCTAGGGGACCCGGGACAGGGGGCAATTACAATGAGCAGTTCTTC; CDR3 protein: CSARGPGTGGNYNEQFF
clone size: -; V gene: TRBV7-9; J gene: TRBJ2-1; D gene: TRBD2; CDR3 DNA: TGTGCCAGCAGCTTAGCGGGACTAGCGGGAACCAATGAGCAGTTCTTC; CDR3 protein: CASSLAGLAGTNEQFF
clone size: -; V gene: TRBV12-5; J gene: TRBJ1-5; D gene: -; CDR3 DNA: TGTGCTAGTGGTTTGATTTCCCGACAGACCCACCGTAGCAATCAGCCCCAGCATTTT; CDR3 protein: CASGLISRQTHRSNQPQHF
clone size: few; V gene: TRBV12-5; J gene: TRBJ2-5; D gene: TRBD2; CDR3 DNA: TGTGCTAGTGGTCTCTCCCTGACTAGCGAGGGGTGGGGGGAGACCCAGTACTTC; CDR3 protein: CASGLSLTSEGWGETQYF
clone size: -; V gene: TRBV29-1; J gene: TRBJ2-1; D gene: TRBD2; CDR3 DNA: TGCAGCATCTGGACTAGCGGTAACAATGAGCAGTTCTTC; CDR3 protein: CSIWTSGNNEQFF
clone size: few; V gene: TRBV7-9; J gene: TRBJ2-7; D gene: -; CDR3 DNA: TGTGCCAGCAGCTTATCCCATCGGGGGGCTAACTACGAGCAGTACTTC; CDR3 protein: CASSLSHRGANYEQYF
clone size: many; V gene: TRBV6-2/TRBV6-3; J gene: TRBJ1-1; D gene: -; CDR3 DNA: TGTGCCAGCCTTAAGCGACCAGAGAACACTGAAGCTTTCTTT; CDR3 protein: CASLKRPENTEAFF
clone size: few; V gene: TRBV12-3/TRBV12-4; J gene: TRBJ1-2; D gene: TRBD1; CDR3 DNA: TGTGCCAGCAGTCCTACAGGGGGCTGGGGCTACACCTTC; CDR3 protein: CASSPTGGWGYTF
clone size: -; V gene: TRBV11-2; J gene: TRBJ2-1; D gene: -; CDR3 DNA: TGTGCCAGCAGCCCCGGGGCTCCCACCTACAATGAGCAGTTCTTC; CDR3 protein: CASSPGAPTYNEQFF
clone size: -; V gene: TRBV6-1; J gene: TRBJ2-7; D gene: TRBD1; CDR3 DNA: TGTGCCAGCAGGAGTACGGGACAGGGCAACTACGAGCAGTACTTC; CDR3 protein: CASRSTGQGNYEQYF
clone size: few; V gene: TRBV6-2/TRBV6-3; J gene: TRBJ2-2; D gene: -; CDR3 DNA: TGTGCCAGCAGTGCCGGGACAATAACCGGGGAGCTGTTTTTT; CDR3 protein: CASSAGTITGELFF
clone size: few; V gene: TRBV10-3; J gene: TRBJ2-3; D gene: -; CDR3 DNA: TGTGCCATCAGTGAGTTGATCGGGGGCCGCACAGATACGCAGTATTTT; CDR3 protein: CAISELIGGRTDTQYF
clone size: -; V gene: TRBV20-1; J gene: TRBJ2-5; D gene: TRBD2; CDR3 DNA: TGCAGTGCTAGTCTTCTAGCGGGTTTCGAGACCCAGTACTTC; CDR3 protein: CSASLLAGFETQYF
clone size: -; V gene: TRBV4-3; J gene: TRBJ2-1; D gene: TRBD2; CDR3 DNA: TGCGCCAGCAGCCAAGATCCCACTAGCGGGATTTCTAATGAGCAGTTCTTC; CDR3 protein: CASSQDPTSGISNEQFF
clone size: few; V gene: TRBV5-5; J gene: TRBJ2-2; D gene: -; CDR3 DNA: TGTGCCAGCAGCTTTGGGGATTCACCTTCATCTTACACCGGGGAGCTGTTTTTT; CDR3 protein: CASSFGDSPSSYTGELFF
clone size: -; V gene: TRBV7-2; J gene: TRBJ2-5; D gene: -; CDR3 DNA: TGTGCCAGCAGCGGGCAGACAGAGACCCAGTACTTC; CDR3 protein: CASSGQTETQYF
clone size: -; V gene: TRBV5-1; J gene: TRBJ2-3; D gene: TRBD2; CDR3 DNA: TGCGCCAGCAGCTTGACCGGGACTACCACAGATACGCAGTATTTT; CDR3 protein: CASSLTGTTTDTQYF
clone size: few; V gene: TRBV27; J gene: TRBJ2-5; D gene: TRBD2; CDR3 DNA: TGTGCCAGCAGTTTATTTCCTAGCGGGAGGATCTCGGGAGTGGAGACCCAGTACTTC; CDR3 protein: CASSLFPSGRISGVETQYF
clone size: few; V gene: TRBV29-1; J gene: TRBJ2-7; D gene: -; CDR3 DNA: TGCAGCGTTGGGGACACCTACTACGAGCAGTACTTC; CDR3 protein: CSVGDTYYEQYF
clone size: -; V gene: TRBV28; J gene: TRBJ2-1; D gene: TRBD2; CDR3 DNA: TGTGCCAGCAATAGACTAGCGGGAGGGCTATACAATGAGCAGTTCTTC; CDR3 protein: CASNRLAGGLYNEQFF
clone size: -; V gene: TRBV11-2; J gene: TRBJ1-1; D gene: -; CDR3 DNA: TGTGCCAGCAGACCGACGGGCCTACTTACTGAAGCTTTCTTT; CDR3 protein: CASRPTGLLTEAFF
clone size: -; V gene: TRBV28; J gene: TRBJ2-7; D gene: TRBD1; CDR3 DNA: TGTGCCAGCAGCCGGGACAGGGTCATCTACGAGCAGTACTTC; CDR3 protein: CASSRDRVIYEQYF
clone size: -; V gene: TRBV30; J gene: TRBJ1-4; D gene: -; CDR3 DNA: TGTGCCTGGAGGCTCTACGGGGAAAAACTGTTTTTT; CDR3 protein: CAWRLYGEKLFF
clone size: many; V gene: TRBV7-2; J gene: TRBJ2-7; D gene: TRBD2; CDR3 DNA: TGTGCCAGCAGCTGGACTAGAGCCTACGAGCAGTACTTC; CDR3 protein: CASSWTRAYEQYF
clone size: few; V gene: TRBV10-3; J gene: TRBJ1-2; D gene: -; CDR3 DNA: TGTGCCATCCAAGACCCTCAGGGTAACTATGGCTACACCTTC; CDR3 protein: CAIQDPQGNYGYTF
clone size: many; V gene: TRBV3-1; J gene: TRBJ2-2; D gene: -; CDR3 DNA: TGTGCCAGCAGCCAAGCCCTGGGAGACGGGAACACCGGGGAGCTGTTTTTT; CDR3 protein: CASSQALGDGNTGELFF
clone size: -; V gene: TRBV7-2; J gene: TRBJ1-6; D gene: -; CDR3 DNA: TGTGCCAGCAGCTTAACGGCAGTTAATTCACCCCTCCACTTT; CDR3 protein: CASSLTAVNSPLHF
clone size: few; V gene: TRBV4-3; J gene: TRBJ2-5; D gene: TRBD2; CDR3 DNA: TGCGCCAGCAGCAAAGAGGAAGTAGCGGGGGGGCTGGGAGAAGGGACCCAGTACTTC; CDR3 protein: CASSKEEVAGGLGEGTQYF
clone size: -; V gene: TRBV4-3; J gene: TRBJ2-3; D gene: TRBD1; CDR3 DNA: TGCGCCAGCAGCCCAGGGACAGCAGATACGCAGTATTTT; CDR3 protein: CASSPGTADTQYF
clone size: few; V gene: TRBV27; J gene: TRBJ2-1; D gene: -; CDR3 DNA: TGTGCCAGCAGTCCCACGGGGCAGCATGAGCAGTTCTTC; CDR3 protein: CASSPTGQHEQFF
clone size: few; V gene: TRBV5-1; J gene: TRBJ1-2; D gene: -; CDR3 DNA: TGCGCCAGCAGCTTGGGCAGGGAGGTAGATGGCTACACCTTC; CDR3 protein: CASSLGREVDGYTF
clone size: few; V gene: TRBV7-8; J gene: TRBJ2-1; D gene: -; CDR3 DNA: TGTGCCAGCAGCTCCCCGGACGGCTACAATGAGCAGTTCTTC; CDR3 protein: CASSSPDGYNEQFF
clone size: -; V gene: TRBV4-2; J gene: TRBJ2-7; D gene: TRBD2; CDR3 DNA: TGTGCCAGCAGCCAAGAAATAGCGGGGGGGCTTCCCTACGAGCAGTACTTC; CDR3 protein: CASSQEIAGGLPYEQYF
clone size: -; V gene: TRBV9; J gene: TRBJ1-1; D gene: -; CDR3 DNA: TGTGCCAGCAGCGTAGCGGAGAGGGGGGAAGCTTTCTTT; CDR3 protein: CASSVAERGEAFF
clone size: -; V gene: TRBV29-1; J gene: TRBJ2-5; D gene: -; CDR3 DNA: TGCAGCGTTGGAGGTGGTTCTCTAGAGACCCAGTACTTC; CDR3 protein: CSVGGGSLETQYF
clone size: few; V gene: TRBV28; J gene: TRBJ2-2; D gene: TRBD2; CDR3 DNA: TGTGCCAGCAGTTTCATCGCTAGCGGAGGGCAAAGTCGTCCCGGGGAGCTGTTTTTT; CDR3 protein: CASSFIASGGQSRPGELFF
clone size: few; V gene: TRBV4-1; J gene: TRBJ2-3; D gene: -; CDR3 DNA: TGCGCCAGCAGCCAAGATGGAAATATTCCCACAGATACGCAGTATTTT; CDR3 protein: CASSQDGNIPTDTQYF